This T cell receptor beta chain was captured in a study of somatic mutations in cytotoxic T cells in rheumatoid arthritis. As handled by the study authors: Among patient CD8+ clones larger than 1%, matches to published virus-specific TCRB sequences were rare. Some clones are missing from TCRdb's copy, which holds only in-frame ones; the method was immunoSEQ multiplex PCR. That table gives V, J and clone size, and the DNA gave D and trimming. The sample holds over 15,000 clones; 70% to 90% are singletons and the top ten take roughly 13%. Concerning this clone: Antigen unknown.

General observations from the study: No correction for multiple comparisons was applied to the slight TRBV07 underrepresentation in rheumatoid arthritis patients. A single CD8+ clone exceeded 20% of CD8+ cells in about an eighth of the 65 patients.

Germline lookup yields CDR1 SGHNT and CDR2 YENEEA. V gave up 6 bases and J gave up 2 bases, with 7 bases separating them. The CDR3 is 12 residues long. The chain joins TRBV11-3 to TRBJ1-1; possible D gene TRBD1, 5 bases. The receptor was isolated from an adult with rheumatoid arthritis. Sequencing was done on a sample of CD8+ T cells sorted from blood. As DNA, the CDR3 is TGTGCCAGCAGTGGGGGAAACACTGAAGCTTTCTTT. Translating gives CASSGGNTEAFF. The variable domain in full, with the rest retrieved from reference TRBV11-3 and TRBJ1-1, is EAGVVQSPRYKIIEKKQPVAFWCNPISGHNTLYWYLQNLGQGPELLIRYENEEAVDDSQLPKDRFSAERLKGVDSTLKIQPAELGDSAVYLCASSGGNTEAFFGQGTRLTVV.